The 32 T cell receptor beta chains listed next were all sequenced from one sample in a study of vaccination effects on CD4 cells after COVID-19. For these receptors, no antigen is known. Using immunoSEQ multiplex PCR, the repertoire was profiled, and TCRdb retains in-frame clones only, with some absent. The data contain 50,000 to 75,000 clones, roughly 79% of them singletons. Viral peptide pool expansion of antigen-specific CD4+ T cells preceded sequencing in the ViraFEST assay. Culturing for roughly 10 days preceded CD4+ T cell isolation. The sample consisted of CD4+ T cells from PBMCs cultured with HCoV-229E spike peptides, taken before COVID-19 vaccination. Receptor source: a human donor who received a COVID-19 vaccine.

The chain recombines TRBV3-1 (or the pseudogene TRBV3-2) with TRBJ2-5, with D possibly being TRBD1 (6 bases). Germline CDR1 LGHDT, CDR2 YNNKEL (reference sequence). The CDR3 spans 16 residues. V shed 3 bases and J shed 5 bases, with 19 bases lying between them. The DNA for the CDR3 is TGTGCCAGCAGCCATAACGCATCAGGGGCAGGGGAGACCCAGTACTTC. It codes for CASSHNASGAGETQYF.

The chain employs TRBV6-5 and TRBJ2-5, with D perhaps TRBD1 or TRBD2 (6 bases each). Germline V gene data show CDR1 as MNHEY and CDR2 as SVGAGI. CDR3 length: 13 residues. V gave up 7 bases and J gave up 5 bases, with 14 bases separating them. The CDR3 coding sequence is TGTGCCAGCACCTTACAGGGACTCGAGACCCAGTACTTC. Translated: CASTLQGLETQYF.

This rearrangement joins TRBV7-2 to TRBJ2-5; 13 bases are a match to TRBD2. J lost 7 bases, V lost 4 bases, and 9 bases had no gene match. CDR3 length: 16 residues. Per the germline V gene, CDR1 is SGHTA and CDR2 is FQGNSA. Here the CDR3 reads CASSSLRTSGGGTQYF. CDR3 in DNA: TGTGCCAGCAGCTCCCTCCGGACTAGCGGGGGAGGGACCCAGTACTTC.

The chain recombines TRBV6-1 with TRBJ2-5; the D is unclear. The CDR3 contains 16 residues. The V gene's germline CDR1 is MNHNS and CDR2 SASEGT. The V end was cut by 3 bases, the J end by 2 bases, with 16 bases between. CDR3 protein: CASSEGFGRIQETQYF. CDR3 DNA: TGTGCCAGCAGTGAGGGTTTTGGACGGATTCAAGAGACCCAGTACTTC.

CDR3 loop: CAWSVIRSRGFDEQFF. In nucleotides, the CDR3 is TGTGCCTGGAGTGTGATCAGATCTCGGGGATTCGATGAGCAGTTCTTC. V usage is TRBV30 and J usage is TRBJ2-1; weak D call: TRBD2 (5 bases). Deletions cut 0 bases from V and 8 bases from J, with 20 bases between. Germline V gives CDR1 GTSNPN, CDR2 SVGIG (reference sequence). The length of the CDR3 is 16 residues.

The CDR3: CASSQGTNYGYTF. Here the CDR3 DNA reads TGTGCCAGCAGCCAAGGGACAAACTATGGCTACACCTTC. The chain links TRBV14 to TRBJ1-2; D may be TRBD1 (5 bases). The CDR3 consists of 13 residues. Germline V lookup: CDR1 SGHDN, CDR2 FVKESK. Trimming left V 1 base short and J 2 bases short, with 5 bases between.

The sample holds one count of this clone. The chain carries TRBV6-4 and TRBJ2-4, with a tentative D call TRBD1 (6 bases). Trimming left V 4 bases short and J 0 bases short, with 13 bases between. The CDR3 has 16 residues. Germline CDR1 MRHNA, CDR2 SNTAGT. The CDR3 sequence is CASSGQDFLAKNIQYF. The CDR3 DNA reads TGTGCCAGCAGTGGACAGGATTTTTTAGCCAAAAACATTCAGTACTTC.

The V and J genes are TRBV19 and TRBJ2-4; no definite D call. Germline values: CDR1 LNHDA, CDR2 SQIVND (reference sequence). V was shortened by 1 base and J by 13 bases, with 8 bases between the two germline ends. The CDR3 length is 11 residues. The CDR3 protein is CASSIATAQYF. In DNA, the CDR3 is TGTGCCAGTAGTATAGCTACAGCCCAGTACTTC.

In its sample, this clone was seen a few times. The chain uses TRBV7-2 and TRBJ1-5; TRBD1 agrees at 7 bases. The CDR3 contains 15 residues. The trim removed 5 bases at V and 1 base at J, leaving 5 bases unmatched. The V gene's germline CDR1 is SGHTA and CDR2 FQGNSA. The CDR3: CASSETGLSNQPQHF. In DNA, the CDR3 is TGTGCCAGCAGCGAGACAGGGTTAAGCAATCAGCCCCAGCATTTT.

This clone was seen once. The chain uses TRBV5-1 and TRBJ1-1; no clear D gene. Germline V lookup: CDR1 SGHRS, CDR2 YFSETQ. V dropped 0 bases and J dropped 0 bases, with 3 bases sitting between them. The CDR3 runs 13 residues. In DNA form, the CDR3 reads TGCGCCAGCAGCTTGGAGGTGAACACTGAAGCTTTCTTT. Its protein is CASSLEVNTEAFF.

The CDR3 DNA sequence: TGCGCCAGCAGCTTGGGTGGTGTGGGGAACACTGAAGCTTTCTTT. This translates into CASSLGGVGNTEAFF. V is TRBV5-1 and J is TRBJ1-1; D is uncertain. The V end lost 0 bases, the J end lost 1 base, and 10 bases lay between the germline ends. The CDR3 loop spans 15 amino acids. Germline loops: CDR1 SGHRS, CDR2 YFSETQ.

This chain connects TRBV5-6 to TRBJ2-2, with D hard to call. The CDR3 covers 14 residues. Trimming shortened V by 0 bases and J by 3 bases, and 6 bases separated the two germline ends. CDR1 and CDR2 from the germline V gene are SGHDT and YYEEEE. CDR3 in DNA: TGTGCCAGCAGCTTGGTAGGTTACACCGGGGAGCTGTTTTTT. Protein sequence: CASSLVGYTGELFF.

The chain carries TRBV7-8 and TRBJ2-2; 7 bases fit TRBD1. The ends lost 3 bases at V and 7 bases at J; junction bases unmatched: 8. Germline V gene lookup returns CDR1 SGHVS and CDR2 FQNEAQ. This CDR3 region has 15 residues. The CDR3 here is CASSFRDREIGELFF. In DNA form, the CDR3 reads TGTGCCAGCAGCTTCCGGGACAGAGAGATCGGGGAGCTGTTTTTT. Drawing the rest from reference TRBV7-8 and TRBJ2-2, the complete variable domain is GAGVSQSPRYKVAKRGQDVALRCDPISGHVSLFWYQQALGQGPEFLTYFQNEAQLDKSGLPSDRFFAERPEGSVSTLKIQRTQQEDSAVYLCASSFRDREIGELFFGEGSRLTVL.

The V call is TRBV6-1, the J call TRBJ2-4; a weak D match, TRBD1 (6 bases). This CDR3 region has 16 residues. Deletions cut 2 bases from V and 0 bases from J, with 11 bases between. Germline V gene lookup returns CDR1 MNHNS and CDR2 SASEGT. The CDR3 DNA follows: TGTGCCAGCAGTGAAACAGGACAGTTAGCCAAAAACATTCAGTACTTC. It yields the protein CASSETGQLAKNIQYF.

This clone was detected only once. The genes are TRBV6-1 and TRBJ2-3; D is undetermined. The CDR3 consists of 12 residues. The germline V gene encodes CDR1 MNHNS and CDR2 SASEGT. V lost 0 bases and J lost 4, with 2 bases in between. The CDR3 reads CASSEAADTQYF. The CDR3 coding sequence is TGTGCCAGCAGTGAAGCGGCAGATACGCAGTATTTT.

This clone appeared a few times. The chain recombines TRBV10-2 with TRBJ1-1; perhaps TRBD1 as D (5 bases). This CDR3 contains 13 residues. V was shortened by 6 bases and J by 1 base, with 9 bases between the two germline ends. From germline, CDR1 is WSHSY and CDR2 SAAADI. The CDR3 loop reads CASSATGNTEAFF. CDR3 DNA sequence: TGCGCCAGCAGCGCAACAGGGAACACTGAAGCTTTCTTT.

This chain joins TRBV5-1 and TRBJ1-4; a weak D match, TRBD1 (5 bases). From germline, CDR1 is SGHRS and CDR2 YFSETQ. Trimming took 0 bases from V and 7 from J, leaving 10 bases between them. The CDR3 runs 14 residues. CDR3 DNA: TGCGCCAGCAGCTTGGGCGGGGCGGGTGAAAAACTGTTTTTT. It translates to CASSLGGAGEKLFF.

CDR3 nucleotide sequence: TGTGCCAGCAGTTCCTCCGGGACGGTCAATTCACCCCTCCACTTT. The encoded protein is CASSSSGTVNSPLHF. J is TRBJ1-6 and V is TRBV7-2, with a weak D call TRBD1 (5 bases). This CDR3 comprises 15 residues. Trimming pared 6 bases from V and 7 bases from J, leaving 16 bases between. Looked up from germline, CDR1 is SGHTA and CDR2 is FQGNSA.

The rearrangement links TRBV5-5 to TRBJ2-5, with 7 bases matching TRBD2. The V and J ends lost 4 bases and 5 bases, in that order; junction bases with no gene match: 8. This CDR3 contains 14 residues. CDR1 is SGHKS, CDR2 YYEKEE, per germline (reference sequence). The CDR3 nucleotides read TGTGCCAGCAGCACATGGGGGGGTTTGGAGACCCAGTACTTC. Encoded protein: CASSTWGGLETQYF.

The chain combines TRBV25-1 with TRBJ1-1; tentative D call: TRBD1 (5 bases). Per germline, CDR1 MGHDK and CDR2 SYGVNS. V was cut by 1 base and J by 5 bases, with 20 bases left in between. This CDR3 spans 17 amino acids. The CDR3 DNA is TGTGCCAGCAGTGAATCCCCCTTCCCAGGTGGGGGGACTGAAGCTTTCTTT. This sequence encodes CASSESPFPGGGTEAFF.

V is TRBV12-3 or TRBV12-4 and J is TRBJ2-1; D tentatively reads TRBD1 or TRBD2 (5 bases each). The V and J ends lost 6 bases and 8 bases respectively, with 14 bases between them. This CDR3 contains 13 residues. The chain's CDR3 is CASRLSGRDEQFF. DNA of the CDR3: TGTGCCAGCAGACTATCGGGGCGGGATGAGCAGTTCTTC.

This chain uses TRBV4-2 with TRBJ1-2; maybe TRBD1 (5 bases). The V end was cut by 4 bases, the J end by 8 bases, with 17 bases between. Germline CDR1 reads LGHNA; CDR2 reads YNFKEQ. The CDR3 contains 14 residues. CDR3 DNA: TGTGCCAGCAGCCGGGGGGGGAGGGATAGCGGCTACACCTTC. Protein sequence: CASSRGGRDSGYTF.

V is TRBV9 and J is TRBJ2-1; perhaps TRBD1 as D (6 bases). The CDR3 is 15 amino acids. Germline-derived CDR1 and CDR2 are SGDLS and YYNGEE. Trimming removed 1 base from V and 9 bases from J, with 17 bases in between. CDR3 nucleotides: TGTGCCAGCAGCGTAATCCCAGGGGCGATGGGTGAGCAGTTCTTC. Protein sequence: CASSVIPGAMGEQFF.

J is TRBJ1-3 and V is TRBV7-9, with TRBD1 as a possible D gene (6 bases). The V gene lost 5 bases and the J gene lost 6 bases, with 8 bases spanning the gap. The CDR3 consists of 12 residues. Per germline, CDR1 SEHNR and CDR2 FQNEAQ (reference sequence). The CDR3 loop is CASSRDINTIYF. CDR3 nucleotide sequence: TGTGCCAGCAGCCGGGACATAAACACCATATATTTT.

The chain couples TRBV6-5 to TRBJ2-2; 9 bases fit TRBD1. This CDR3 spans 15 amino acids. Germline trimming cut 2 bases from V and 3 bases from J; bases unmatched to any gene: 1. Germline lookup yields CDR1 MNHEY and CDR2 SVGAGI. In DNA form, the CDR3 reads TGTGCCAGCAGTTACGGGACAGGGCACACCGGGGAGCTGTTTTTT. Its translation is CASSYGTGHTGELFF.

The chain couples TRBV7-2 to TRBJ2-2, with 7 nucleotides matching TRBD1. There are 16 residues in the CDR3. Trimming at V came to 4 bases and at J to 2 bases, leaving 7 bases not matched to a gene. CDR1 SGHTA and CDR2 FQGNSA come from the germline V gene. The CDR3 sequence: CASSSSTGLNTGELFF. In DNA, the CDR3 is TGTGCCAGCAGCTCCTCGACAGGGTTAAACACCGGGGAGCTGTTTTTT.

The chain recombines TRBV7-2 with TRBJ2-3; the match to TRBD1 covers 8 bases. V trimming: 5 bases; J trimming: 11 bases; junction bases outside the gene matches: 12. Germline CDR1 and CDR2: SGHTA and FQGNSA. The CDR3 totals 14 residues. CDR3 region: CASSPGTGYIGQYF. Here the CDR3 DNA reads TGTGCCAGCAGCCCCGGGACAGGCTACATTGGGCAGTATTTT. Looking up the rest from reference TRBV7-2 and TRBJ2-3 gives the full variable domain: GAGVSQSPSNKVTEKGKDVELRCDPISGHTALYWYRQSLGQGLEFLIYFQGNSAPDKSGLPSDRFSAERTGGSVSTLTIQRTQQEDSAVYLCASSPGTGYIGQYFGPGTRLTVL.

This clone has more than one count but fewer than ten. As DNA, the CDR3 is TGCGCCAGCAGCCCGGAGATAGAGAATTCACCCCTCCACTTT. Translated, it gives CASSPEIENSPLHF. The rearrangement uses TRBV5-1 and TRBJ1-6, with D unclear. V shed 4 bases and J shed 7 bases, with 12 bases lying between them. From germline, CDR1 is SGHRS and CDR2 YFSETQ. The CDR3 length is 14 residues.

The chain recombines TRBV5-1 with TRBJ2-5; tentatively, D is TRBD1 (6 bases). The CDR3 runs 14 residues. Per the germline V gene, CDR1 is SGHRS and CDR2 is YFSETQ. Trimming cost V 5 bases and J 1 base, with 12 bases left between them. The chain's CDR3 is CASSTKTGQETQYF. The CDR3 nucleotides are TGCGCCAGCAGTACAAAGACAGGCCAAGAGACCCAGTACTTC.

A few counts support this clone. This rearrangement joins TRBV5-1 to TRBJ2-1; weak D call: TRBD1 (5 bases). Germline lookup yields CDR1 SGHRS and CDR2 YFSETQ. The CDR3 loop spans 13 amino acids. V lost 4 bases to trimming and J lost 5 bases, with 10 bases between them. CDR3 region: CASSPWTNNEQFF. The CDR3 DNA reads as TGCGCCAGCAGCCCCTGGACAAACAATGAGCAGTTCTTC.

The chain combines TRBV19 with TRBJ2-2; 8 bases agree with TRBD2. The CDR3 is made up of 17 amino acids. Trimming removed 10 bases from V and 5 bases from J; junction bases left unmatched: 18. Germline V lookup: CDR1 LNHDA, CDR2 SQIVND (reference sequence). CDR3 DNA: TGTGCCACCCTCGGGCAACGAGCGGGGGTAAGGACCGGGGAGCTGTTTTTT. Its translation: CATLGQRAGVRTGELFF.

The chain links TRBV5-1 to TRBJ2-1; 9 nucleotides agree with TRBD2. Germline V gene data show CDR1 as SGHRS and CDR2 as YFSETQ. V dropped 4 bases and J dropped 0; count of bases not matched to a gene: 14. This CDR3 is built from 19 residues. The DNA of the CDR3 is TGCGCCAGCAGCGTGGATGGTCGACTAGCGGAGATCTCCTACAATGAGCAGTTCTTC. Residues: CASSVDGRLAEISYNEQFF.